This TCR beta chain was found in a study of blood T cell repertoires in COVID-19. Trimming cost V 5 bases and J 7 bases; bases outside gene matches: 16. There are 18 residues in the CDR3. Germline V gives CDR1 SGHTA, CDR2 FQGTGA. As originally analysed: Cell counts per sample came from amplifying reference gene primers. Clones were read by immunoSEQ multiplex PCR, and TCRdb kept only the in-frame ones, dropping some. D and trimming come from the DNA, and the V and J calls and clone size come from that table. The sample lists tens of thousands of clones; about 90% were seen once. The sample comprised peripheral blood. The origin of this receptor is a man aged 60-69 years with acute or convalescent COVID-19. The chain has TRBV7-3 and TRBJ2-1; TRBD2 matches at 11 bases. The CDR3 DNA is TGTGCCAGCAGCCGACAGGGACTAGCGGCCACAGGGGGAAATGAGCAGTTCTTC. It encodes CASSRQGLAATGGNEQFF.